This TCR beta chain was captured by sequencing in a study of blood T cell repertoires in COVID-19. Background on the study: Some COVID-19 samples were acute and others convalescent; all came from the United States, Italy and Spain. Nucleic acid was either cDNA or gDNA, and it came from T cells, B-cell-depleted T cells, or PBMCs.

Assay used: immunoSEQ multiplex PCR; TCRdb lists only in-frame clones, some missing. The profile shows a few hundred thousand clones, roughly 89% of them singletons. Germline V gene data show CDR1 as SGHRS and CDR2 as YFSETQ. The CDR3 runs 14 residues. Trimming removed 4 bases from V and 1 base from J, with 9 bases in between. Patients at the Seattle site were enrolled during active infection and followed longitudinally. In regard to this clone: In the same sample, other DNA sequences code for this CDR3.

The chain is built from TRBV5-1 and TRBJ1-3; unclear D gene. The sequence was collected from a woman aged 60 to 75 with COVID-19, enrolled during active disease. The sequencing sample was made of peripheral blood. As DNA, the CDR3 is TGCGCCAGCAGCCTTGGAGGTTCTGGAAACACCATATATTTT. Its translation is CASSLGGSGNTIYF.